This T cell receptor (beta chain) was captured in a study of shared clonotypes between healthy human individuals. Samples underwent the assay at deep level. Some 27,000 T cell genomes, or around 180 ng DNA, went into the sorted-subset replicate PCRs. Repertoires were generated with immunoSEQ multiplex PCR, while TCRdb's copy carries only in-frame clones and drops some. The sample lists about 380,000 clones, about 96% occurring once. Study-level points and caveats: The genetic and exposure-history diversity represented was limited by few donors.

Of note for this clone: Its antigen is currently unknown.

Deletions cut 8 bases from V and 3 bases from J, with 16 bases between. This CDR3 has 13 amino acids. The germline CDR1 and CDR2 sequences are SQVTM and ANQGSEA. All donors qualified as healthy HIV-negative adults and had experienced no recent acute infections or vaccinations. This clonotype was sampled from a man aged 30 to 45 in good health. Input material: memory CD8+ T cells sorted from blood. Described subset: CD45RO+ cells pooled with CCR7-negative TemRA cells. The V and J genes are TRBV29-1 and TRBJ1-1, with D possibly matching TRBD1 (5 bases). The CDR3 bases are TGCAGCCCCCCTGGGGGAGGGGACACTGAAGCTTTCTTT. Encoded protein: CSPPGGGDTEAFF.